Reported below is one T cell receptor beta chain. Its antigen is undetermined. The data originate from a study of cytomegalovirus exposure and HLA in healthy donors. Study outcomes and limitations: On later analysis, the bulk of CMV-associated TCR beta chains appeared to be HLA-restricted.

Trimming took off 0 bases at V and 4 bases at J, with 10 bases between the two ends. Germline V CDR1 and CDR2: SGDLS, YYNGEE. This CDR3 comprises 14 residues. 13 Jbeta primers and 60 Vbeta primers were used for the PCR. The repertoire was sequenced with immunoSEQ multiplex PCR; TCRdb's copy has only in-frame clones and lacks some. The sample consists of around 160,000 clones, approximately 83% of them appearing once. This TCR derives from a woman aged 18-30 years in good health and CMV-seronegative. The sequenced sample consisted of PBMCs. V gene TRBV9 combines with J gene TRBJ1-1; unclear D gene. Here the CDR3 DNA reads TGTGCCAGCAGCGTAGTTAGAGGGCCCACTGAAGCTTTCTTT. This codes for CASSVVRGPTEAFF.